Below are 10 T cell receptor beta chains sequenced from a single sample in a study of T cell responses to AZD1222 COVID-19 vaccine. Assay used: immunoSEQ multiplex PCR; TCRdb lists only in-frame clones, some missing. The sample lists approximately 150,000 clones; more than 70% were seen once. The sample consisted of peripheral blood, taken on day 0 of MenACWY control vaccination. Source of these receptors: an adult in good health.

This chain links TRBV12-3 or TRBV12-4 with TRBJ2-1; D unclear. Trimming removed 2 bases at V and 7 bases at J, with 6 bases between. The CDR3 runs to 12 residues. Here the CDR3 reads CASSLLGNEQFF. The CDR3 DNA is TGTGCCAGCAGTTTATTGGGGAATGAGCAGTTCTTC.

J is TRBJ1-1 and V is TRBV7-9; D may be TRBD1 (6 bases). V dropped 0 bases and J dropped 1 base, with 9 bases sitting between them. The CDR3 totals 15 residues. Germline V gene lookup returns CDR1 SEHNR and CDR2 FQNEAQ (reference sequence). Written as DNA, the CDR3 is TGTGCCAGCAGCTTAGCGCGAGGGGGGAACACTGAAGCTTTCTTT. Its translation: CASSLARGGNTEAFF.

The V and J genes are TRBV5-6 and TRBJ2-6; D is ambiguous. The V end was cut by 0 bases, the J end by 1 base, with 5 bases between. Looked up from germline, CDR1 is SGHDT and CDR2 is YYEEEE. CDR3 length: 15 amino acids. Here the CDR3 DNA reads TGTGCCAGCAGCTTGGGCAGGTCTGGGGCCAACGTCCTGACTTTC. This gives the protein CASSLGRSGANVLTF.

The CDR3 DNA reads as TGTGCCAGCAGCGGTCCCGGGACAGGGGTTGATGAGCAGTTCTTC. The encoded protein is CASSGPGTGVDEQFF. The V and J genes are TRBV9 and TRBJ2-1; 10 bases are shared with TRBD1. CDR3 length: 15 amino acids. Germline trimming cut 3 bases from V and 8 bases from J; bases unmatched to any gene: 8. Germline assignment: CDR1 SGDLS and CDR2 YYNGEE.

The rearrangement links TRBV11-2 to TRBJ1-2; D uncertain. CDR1 is SGHAT, CDR2 FQNNGV, per germline. V was trimmed by 5 bases and J by 8 bases, leaving 15 bases between them. The CDR3 is 13 amino acids. This CDR3 reads CASSPARSAGYTF. In DNA form, the CDR3 reads TGTGCCAGCAGCCCCGCGCGGTCGGCCGGCTACACCTTC.

This chain links TRBV4-3 with TRBJ1-2; perhaps TRBD1 as D (6 bases). The CDR3 sequence is 16 residues long. The V end was cut by 0 bases, the J end by 5 bases, with 16 bases between. Germline lookup yields CDR1 LGHNA and CDR2 YSLEER. The CDR3 DNA follows: TGCGCCAGCAGCCAAGAGTCCCAGGGGAGCGCGTATGGCTACACCTTC. Its protein is CASSQESQGSAYGYTF.

The rearrangement joins TRBV5-6 to TRBJ1-2, with a possible D match to TRBD1 (5 bases). CDR3 length: 14 amino acids. The ends were cut back, 2 bases at V and 5 bases at J, with 13 bases in the middle. CDR1 is SGHDT, CDR2 YYEEEE, per germline. The CDR3 DNA follows: TGTGCCAGCAGCTTTCGGAGGGGAGAGTATGGCTACACCTTC. It specifies CASSFRRGEYGYTF.

V and J are TRBV4-1 and TRBJ2-3; TRBD2 agrees at 7 bases. This CDR3 comprises 18 residues. The V gene end was trimmed by 8 bases and the J gene end by 3 bases; junction bases not matched to a gene: 20. Germline V gene sequence: CDR1 MGHRA, CDR2 YSYEKL. Here the CDR3 reads CASRIPGGGLGGTDTQYF. CDR3 nucleotides: TGCGCCAGCCGAATTCCCGGCGGGGGACTCGGGGGGACAGATACGCAGTATTTT.

This chain joins TRBV3-1 (or the pseudogene TRBV3-2) and TRBJ1-1; 7 bases fit TRBD1. CDR3 size: 14 residues. From germline, CDR1 is LGHDT and CDR2 YNNKEL (reference sequence). V shed 5 bases, J shed 3 bases, and the junction held 6 bases outside the gene matches. CDR3 bases: TGTGCCAGCAGCGCCAGAGACAGGGACACTGAAGCTTTCTTT. Translating it yields CASSARDRDTEAFF.

V gene TRBV28 combines with J gene TRBJ1-1; D is undetermined. Trimming removed 8 bases at V and 0 bases at J, with 10 bases between. The CDR3 totals 13 residues. Looked up from germline, CDR1 is MDHEN and CDR2 is SYDVKM. The CDR3 sequence is CASFRDLNTEAFF. CDR3 coding DNA: TGTGCCAGCTTTAGGGATCTGAACACTGAAGCTTTCTTT.